The present T cell receptor (beta chain) was sequenced within a study of blood T cell repertoires in COVID-19. Germline-derived CDR1 and CDR2 are KGHSH and LQKENI. V lost 6 bases, J lost 5 bases, and 9 bases stayed unmatched. The CDR3 spans 14 residues. This clone was picked up a small number of times. Authors' processing steps: Amplification with reference gene primers provided the estimates of nucleated cell counts. Data came from immunoSEQ multiplex PCR; TCRdb stores just in-frame clones and leaves some out. V and J calls and clone size are those listed in that table; D and trimming were worked out from the DNA. The table shows approximately 68,000 clones, with roughly 82% occurring only once.

What was sequenced was peripheral blood. This rearrangement joins TRBV18 to TRBJ2-7, with 8 positions matching TRBD1. This TCR was sampled from a human donor in a cohort sampled during active COVID-19. As DNA, the CDR3 is TGTGCCAGCTCCCATCCCGACAGGGGCCACGAGCAGTACTTC. It encodes CASSHPDRGHEQYF.